Described below is a single TCR beta chain sequence and its context. A much bigger clone sits one base away, suggesting this may be a read error. This entry comes from a study of kidney transplant recipient with SARS-CoV-2 infection. TCRdb fed the reads into MiXCR, producing one record per CDR3 protein. Among 200,000 to 250,000 distinct CDR3 sequences listed, under 35% were seen once. The receptor was isolated from a male patient in his thirties who had COVID-19 and was a kidney transplant recipient. Some T cells may be supplied by the graft donor. Here the sequenced sample was a blood sample, taken at baseline and around day 120 from a kidney transplant recipient.

CDR3 nucleotides: TGTGTCAGCCGCCCTCTGCGGGGGACGACCCGGGAGACCCAGTACTTC. It codes for CVSRPLRGTTRETQYF. V and J are TRBV11-2 and TRBJ2-5, with 7 nucleotides matching TRBD2. The CDR3 has 16 amino acids. Germline V gene lookup returns CDR1 SGHAT and CDR2 FQNNGV.